In this sample, the clone carrying this TCR beta chain turned up a few times. Its target is unknown. The data stem from a study of regulatory T cells in long-lasting Graves disease. Findings and limits, study-wide: Persistent Graves' patients showed less TCR diversity than newly diagnosed ones.

Germline CDR1 and CDR2: DFQATT and SNEGSKA (reference sequence). V dropped 8 bases and J dropped 4; count of bases not matched to a gene: 13. The CDR3 runs to 15 residues. Building the TCR beta libraries relied on iRepertoire HTBI primers, and CDR3 regions underwent Arm-PCR. TCRdb itself ran the multiplex PCR reads through MiXCR, one entry per CDR3 protein. The data contain 650,000 to 700,000 distinct CDR3 sequences, 30% of them singletons. Time point: persistent/refractory GD, antithyroid drugs over 5 years with positive TRAb. Generation of the TCR library employed RNA extracted from PBMCs. From each patient, nine milliliters of peripheral blood was drawn and collected into an EDTA anticoagulant tube.

The rearrangement uses TRBV20-1 and TRBJ1-4; 7 bases agree with TRBD1. This TCR derives from a female donor with Graves disease. The sequencing used peripheral blood mononuclear cells (PBMCs), collected when the disease was refractory, from a patient treated with antithyroid drugs. CDR3: CSIETGTALNEKLFF. In DNA, the CDR3 is TGCAGTATCGAAACCGGGACAGCCCTTAATGAAAAACTGTTTTTT.